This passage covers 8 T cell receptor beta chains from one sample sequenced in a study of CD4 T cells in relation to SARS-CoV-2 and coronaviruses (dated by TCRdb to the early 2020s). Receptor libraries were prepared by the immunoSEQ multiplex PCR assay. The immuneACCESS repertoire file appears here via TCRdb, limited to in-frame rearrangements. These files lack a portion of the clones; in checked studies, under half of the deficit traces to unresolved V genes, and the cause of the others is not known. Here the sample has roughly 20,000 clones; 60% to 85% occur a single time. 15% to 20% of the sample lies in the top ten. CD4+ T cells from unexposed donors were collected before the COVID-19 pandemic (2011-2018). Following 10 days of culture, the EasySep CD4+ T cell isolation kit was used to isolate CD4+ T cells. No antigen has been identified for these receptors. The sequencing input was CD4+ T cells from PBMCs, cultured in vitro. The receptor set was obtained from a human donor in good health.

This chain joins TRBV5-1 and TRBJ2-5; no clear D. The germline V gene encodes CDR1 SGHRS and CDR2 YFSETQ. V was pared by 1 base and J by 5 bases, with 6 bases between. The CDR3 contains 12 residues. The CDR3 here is CASSLFSETQYF. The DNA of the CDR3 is TGCGCCAGCAGCTTGTTTAGTGAGACCCAGTACTTC.

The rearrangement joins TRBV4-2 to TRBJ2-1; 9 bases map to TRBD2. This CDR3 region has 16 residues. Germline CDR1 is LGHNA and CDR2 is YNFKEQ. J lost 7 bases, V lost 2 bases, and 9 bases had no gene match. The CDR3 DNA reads TGTGCCAGCAGCCAATCTTCTAGCGGGGAGGTTAATGAGCAGTTCTTC. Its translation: CASSQSSSGEVNEQFF.

The CDR3 DNA follows: TGTGCCAGCAGCGTTCCGGGGCTAAGGGCCGGGGAGCTGTTTTTT. Amino acid sequence: CASSVPGLRAGELFF. The chain combines TRBV5-6 with TRBJ2-2; tentatively, D is TRBD1 or TRBD2 (5 bases each). Germline CDR1 and CDR2: SGHDT and YYEEEE. V lost 4 bases and J lost 6, with 16 bases in between. CDR3 length equals 15 residues.

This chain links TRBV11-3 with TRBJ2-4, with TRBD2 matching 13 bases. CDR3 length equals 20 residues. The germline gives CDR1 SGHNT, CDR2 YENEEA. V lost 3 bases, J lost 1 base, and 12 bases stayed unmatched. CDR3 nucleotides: TGTGCCAGCAGCTTTCCCCAACTAGCGGGAGGGGTCGAGGCCAAAAACATTCAGTACTTC. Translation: CASSFPQLAGGVEAKNIQYF.

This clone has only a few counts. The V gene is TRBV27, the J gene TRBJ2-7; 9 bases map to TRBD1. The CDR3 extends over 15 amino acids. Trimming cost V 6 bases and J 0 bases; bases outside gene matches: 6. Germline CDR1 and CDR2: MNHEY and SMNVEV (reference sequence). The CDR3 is CASRRDRGNSYEQYF. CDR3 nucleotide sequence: TGTGCCAGCAGACGAGACAGGGGGAACTCCTACGAGCAGTACTTC.

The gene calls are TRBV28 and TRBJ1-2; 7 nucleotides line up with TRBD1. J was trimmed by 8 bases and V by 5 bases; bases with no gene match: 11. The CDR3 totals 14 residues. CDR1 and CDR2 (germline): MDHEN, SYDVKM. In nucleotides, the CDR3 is TGTGCCAGCAGTCAAAATGACAGACAGGGCGGCTACACCTTC. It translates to CASSQNDRQGGYTF.

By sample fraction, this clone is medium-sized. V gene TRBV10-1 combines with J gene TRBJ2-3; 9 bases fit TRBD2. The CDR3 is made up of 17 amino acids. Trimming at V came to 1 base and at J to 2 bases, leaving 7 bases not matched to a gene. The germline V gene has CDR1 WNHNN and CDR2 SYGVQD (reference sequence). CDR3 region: CASSELSSGDITDTQYF. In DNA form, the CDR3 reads TGCGCCAGCAGTGAGTTGTCTAGCGGGGATATCACAGATACGCAGTATTTT.

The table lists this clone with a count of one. The CDR3 nucleotides are TGCGCCAGCAGCTTGAGAGGGACAGGGAGGATCGGGGAGCTGTTTTTT. This sequence encodes CASSLRGTGRIGELFF. This chain joins TRBV5-1 and TRBJ2-2; 9 nucleotides line up with TRBD1. The junction had 8 bases not matched to a gene; V was cut back by 1 base and J by 7 bases. CDR1 is SGHRS, CDR2 YFSETQ, per germline. The CDR3 is 16 amino acids. The full variable domain, rest sourced from reference TRBV5-1 and TRBJ2-2, is KAGVTQTPRYLIKTRGQQVTLSCSPISGHRSVSWYQQTPGQGLQFLFEYFSETQRNKGNFPGRFSGRQFSNSRSEMNVSTLELGDSALYLCASSLRGTGRIGELFFGEGSRLTVL.